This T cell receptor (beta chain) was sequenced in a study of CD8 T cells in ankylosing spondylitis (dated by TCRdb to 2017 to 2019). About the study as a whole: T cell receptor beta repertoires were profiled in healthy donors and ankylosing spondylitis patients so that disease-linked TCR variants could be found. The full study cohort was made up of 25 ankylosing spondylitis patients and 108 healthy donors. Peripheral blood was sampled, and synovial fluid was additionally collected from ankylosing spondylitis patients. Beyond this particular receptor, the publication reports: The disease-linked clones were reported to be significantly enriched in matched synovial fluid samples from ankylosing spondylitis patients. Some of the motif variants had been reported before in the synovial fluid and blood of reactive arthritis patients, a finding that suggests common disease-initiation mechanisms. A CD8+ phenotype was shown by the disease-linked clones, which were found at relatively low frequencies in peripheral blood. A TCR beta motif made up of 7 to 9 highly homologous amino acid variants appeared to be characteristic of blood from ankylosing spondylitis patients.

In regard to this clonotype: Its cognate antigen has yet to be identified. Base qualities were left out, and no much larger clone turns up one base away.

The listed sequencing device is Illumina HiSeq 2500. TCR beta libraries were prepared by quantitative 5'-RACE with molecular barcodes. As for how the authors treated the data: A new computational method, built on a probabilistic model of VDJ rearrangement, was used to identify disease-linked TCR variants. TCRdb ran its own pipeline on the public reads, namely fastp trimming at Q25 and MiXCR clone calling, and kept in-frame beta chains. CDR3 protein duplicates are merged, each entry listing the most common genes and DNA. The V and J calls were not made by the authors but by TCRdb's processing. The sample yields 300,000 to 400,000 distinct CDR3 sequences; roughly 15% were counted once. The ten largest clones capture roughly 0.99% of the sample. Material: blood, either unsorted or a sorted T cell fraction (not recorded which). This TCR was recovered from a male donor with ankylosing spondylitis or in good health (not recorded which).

The DNA sequence follows: TGTGCCAGCACCACGACAGGGGGCGGGCAGCCCCAGCATTTT. Translated, this is CASTTTGGGQPQHF. The sequence links TRBV2 to TRBJ1-5, and 10 bases in between align with TRBD1. The CDR3, from cysteine to phenylalanine, totals 14 residues. The kept DNA is CDR3 alone, 42 bases in frame from the first base. Clipping removes 7 bases from V and 7 bases from J, with 7 as the unmatched junction base count. As encoded in the germline V gene, CDR1 is SNHLY while CDR2 is FYNNEI.